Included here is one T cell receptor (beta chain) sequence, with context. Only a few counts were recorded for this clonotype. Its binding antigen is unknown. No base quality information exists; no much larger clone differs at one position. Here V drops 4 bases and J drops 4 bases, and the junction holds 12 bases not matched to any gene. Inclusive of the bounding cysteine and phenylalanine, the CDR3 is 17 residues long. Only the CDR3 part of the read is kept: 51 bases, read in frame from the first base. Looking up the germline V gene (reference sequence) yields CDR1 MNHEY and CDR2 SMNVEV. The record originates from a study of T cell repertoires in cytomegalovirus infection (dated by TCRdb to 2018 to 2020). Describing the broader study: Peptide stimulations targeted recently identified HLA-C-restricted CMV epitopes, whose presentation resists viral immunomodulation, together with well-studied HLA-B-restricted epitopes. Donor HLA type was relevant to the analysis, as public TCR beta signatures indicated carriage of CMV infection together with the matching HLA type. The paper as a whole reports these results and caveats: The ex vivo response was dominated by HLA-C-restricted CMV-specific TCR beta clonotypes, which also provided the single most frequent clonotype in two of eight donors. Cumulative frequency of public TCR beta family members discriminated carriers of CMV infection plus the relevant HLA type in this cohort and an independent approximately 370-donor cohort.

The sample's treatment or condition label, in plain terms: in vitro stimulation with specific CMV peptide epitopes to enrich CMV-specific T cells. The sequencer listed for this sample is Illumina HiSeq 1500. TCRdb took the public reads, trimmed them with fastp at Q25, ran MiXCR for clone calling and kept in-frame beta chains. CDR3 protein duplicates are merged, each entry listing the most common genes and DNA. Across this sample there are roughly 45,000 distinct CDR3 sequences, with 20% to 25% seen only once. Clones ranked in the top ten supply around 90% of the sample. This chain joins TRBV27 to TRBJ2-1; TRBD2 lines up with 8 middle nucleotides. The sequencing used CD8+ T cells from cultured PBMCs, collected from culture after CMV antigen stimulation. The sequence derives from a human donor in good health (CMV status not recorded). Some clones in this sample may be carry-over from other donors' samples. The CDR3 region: CASSSLQAGVGYNEQFF. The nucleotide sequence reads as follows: TGTGCCAGCAGTTCCCTACAAGCGGGAGTGGGGTACAATGAGCAGTTCTTC.